These 9 T cell receptor beta chains were all obtained from the same sample, sequenced in a study of cytomegalovirus exposure and HLA in healthy donors. Use of 60 Vbeta and 13 Jbeta primers characterized the PCR. Only in-frame clones appear in the TCRdb table, and some are missing; sequencing was by immunoSEQ multiplex PCR. Of around 170,000 clones listed, approximately 85% are singletons. Specimen: PBMCs. The source of these receptors is a woman aged 18 to 35 in good health and CMV-seronegative.

This clone was seen a few times. An end of the junction does not agree with germline; a read error may underlie this. The chain couples TRBV27 to TRBJ2-3; D uncertain. Germline V gene sequence: CDR1 MNHEY, CDR2 SMNVEV (reference sequence). The CDR3 loop spans 13 amino acids. The CDR3 sequence is CASSLVGTDTQYF. In DNA, the CDR3 is TGTGCCAGCAGTTTGGTGGGCACCGATACGCAGTATTTT.

The J gene is TRBJ1-2, the V gene TRBV28, with D unresolved. V was trimmed by 1 base and J by 3 bases, leaving 6 bases between them. The CDR3 contains 13 residues. From germline, CDR1 is MDHEN and CDR2 SYDVKM. CDR3 in DNA: TGTGCCAGCAGTTTATCCCCTGACTATGGCTACACCTTC. Translated, it gives CASSLSPDYGYTF.

V gene TRBV29-1 combines with J gene TRBJ1-2; TRBD1 might be the D (5 bases). The CDR3 consists of 16 residues. V dropped 8 bases and J dropped 5 bases, with 27 bases sitting between them. Germline loops: CDR1 SQVTM, CDR2 ANQGSEA. The CDR3 spells CSTDRGRTAQGYGYTF. CDR3 in DNA: TGCAGCACGGATAGAGGACGGACGGCCCAGGGTTATGGCTACACCTTC.

The J gene is TRBJ1-3, the V gene TRBV19; no clear D gene. The CDR3 is made up of 11 amino acids. The ends were cut back, 7 bases at V and 4 bases at J, with 5 bases in the middle. Germline V CDR1 and CDR2: LNHDA, SQIVND (reference sequence). The CDR3 loop reads CASTLGNTIYF. CDR3 bases: TGTGCCAGTACCCTAGGAAACACCATATATTTT.

In its sample, this clone was seen once. The chain couples TRBV9 to TRBJ2-7; 9 bases are shared with TRBD1. V lost 3 bases to trimming and J lost 0 bases; unmatched junction nucleotides: 4. The CDR3 sequence is 15 residues long. Looked up from germline, CDR1 is SGDLS and CDR2 is YYNGEE. CDR3 DNA sequence: TGTGCCAGCAGCGAAAGGACAGGGGTCTCCTACGAGCAGTACTTC. This translates into CASSERTGVSYEQYF.

The CDR3 spells CAISIKPGLAGEEQYF. The DNA for the CDR3 is TGTGCCATCAGTATTAAACCGGGACTAGCGGGGGAAGAGCAGTACTTC. The rearrangement links TRBV10-3 to TRBJ2-5, with 14 bases lining up with TRBD2. This CDR3 spans 16 amino acids. The junction had 13 bases not matched to a gene; V was cut back by 5 bases and J by 11 bases. Germline values: CDR1 ENHRY, CDR2 SYGVKD.

The rearrangement links TRBV7-8 to TRBJ2-7, with D possibly TRBD1 on 6 matching bases. The CDR3 runs 14 residues. Looked up from germline, CDR1 is SGHVS and CDR2 is FQNEAQ. Trimming shortened V by 0 bases and J by 4 bases, and 10 bases separated the two germline ends. As DNA, the CDR3 is TGTGCCAGCAGCTTAGCGGGGGCTGAGTACGAGCAGTACTTC. Translated, it gives CASSLAGAEYEQYF.

This sequence joins TRBV21-1 and TRBJ2-5; the table calls TRBD1, which could not be checked here. TRBV21-1 is a pseudogene. The CDR3 extends over 18 amino acids. The CDR3 region is CASGSVLGSGKGKRTQYF. CDR3 DNA sequence: TGTGCCAGCGGGTCGGTTTTAGGGTCAGGGAAGGGAAAGAGGACCCAGTACTTC.

The chain carries TRBV6-1 and TRBJ1-1; D is uncertain. CDR1 is MNHNS and CDR2 is SASEGT in the germline V gene. The CDR3 runs 14 residues. Trimming left V 8 bases short and J 1 base short, with 14 bases between. The CDR3 spells CASCGWPGNTEAFF. The CDR3 region has the DNA TGTGCCAGCTGCGGCTGGCCGGGGAACACTGAAGCTTTCTTT.